The 23 T cell receptor beta chains below were found in one sample sequenced in a study of identical twins. In TCRdb, the 5' RACE reads were re-called with MiXCR into one record per CDR3 protein. There are around 530,000 distinct CDR3 sequences in the sample; about 16% occur only once, and nearly 0.45% lies in the top ten. Separately, the same data were catalogued under a study of yellow fever vaccine responses in identical twins.

Sequenced sample: CD4+ T cells sorted from blood. The receptor set was obtained from a woman in her late teens or twenties in good health.

V is TRBV28 and J is TRBJ2-1, with 13 nucleotides matching TRBD2. There are 17 residues in the CDR3. V lost 5 bases and J lost 9; bases outside the gene matches: 13. Germline CDR1 is MDHEN and CDR2 is SYDVKM. DNA for the CDR3: TGTGCCAGCAGTCCCTCCGGGACTAGCGGGACCGGGGTTGAGCAGTTCTTC. It is translated as CASSPSGTSGTGVEQFF.

This chain joins TRBV20-1 and TRBJ1-4, with 7 nucleotides matching TRBD1. V shed 3 bases and J 5 bases; nucleotides not matched to a gene: 3. CDR3 size: 13 residues. From germline, CDR1 is DFQATT and CDR2 SNEGSKA (reference sequence). The CDR3 region is CSARDRPNEKLFF. The CDR3 DNA reads as TGCAGTGCTAGGGACAGGCCGAATGAAAAACTGTTTTTT.

The rearrangement uses TRBV12-3 or TRBV12-4 and TRBJ1-1; 9 bases map to TRBD1. The V and J ends lost 7 bases and 1 base, in that order; junction bases with no gene match: 7. This CDR3 has 15 residues. CDR3 sequence: CASTLQGAQNTEAFF. In nucleotides, the CDR3 is TGTGCCAGCACCCTACAGGGGGCCCAGAACACTGAAGCTTTCTTT.

This clonotype was recorded a few times. V and J are TRBV5-6 and TRBJ2-3; D is uncertain. The length of the CDR3 is 13 residues. The V end lost 4 bases, the J end lost 2 bases, and 8 bases lay between the germline ends. Per the germline V gene, CDR1 is SGHDT and CDR2 is YYEEEE. The CDR3 region is CASSTRNTDTQYF. For the CDR3, the DNA is TGTGCCAGCAGCACCAGAAACACAGATACGCAGTATTTT.

V and J are TRBV3-1 and TRBJ2-7; TRBD1 matches at 10 bases. Germline trimming cut 3 bases from V and 3 bases from J; bases unmatched to any gene: 11. Germline V gene sequence: CDR1 LGHDT, CDR2 YNNKEL (reference sequence). The CDR3 runs to 17 residues. CDR3 nucleotide sequence: TGTGCCAGCAGCCAGAGACAGGGGGCGCGGTGGGACTACGAGCAGTACGTC. Translating gives CASSQRQGARWDYEQYV.

Turning to this clonotype: Since a much larger clone is just one base distant, this may be a read error. V is TRBV29-1 and J is TRBJ2-1; D possibly corresponds to TRBD1 (6 bases). This CDR3 is 13 amino acids long. Germline CDR1 SQVTM, CDR2 ANQGSEA. Between the trimmed V and J ends, which lost 6 bases and 3 bases, there was a span of 12 bases. CDR3: CSVSRGYYNEQFF. CDR3 DNA: TGCAGCGTCTCCAGGGGCTACTACAATGAGCAGTTCTTC.

The chain joins TRBV20-1 to TRBJ2-7; D is uncertain. The V gene's germline CDR1 is DFQATT and CDR2 SNEGSKA (reference sequence). V lost 0 bases and J lost 5, with 11 bases in between. The CDR3 is 13 residues long. The CDR3 coding sequence is TGCAGTGCTAGAGATCGACTCGTCCACGAGCAGTACTTC. This codes for CSARDRLVHEQYF.

This clonotype was seen more than once but under ten times. The rearrangement joins TRBV24-1 to TRBJ2-2, with 7 nucleotides matching TRBD1. V lost 10 bases, J lost 4 bases, and 2 bases stayed unmatched. Germline loops: CDR1 KGHDR, CDR2 SFDVKD. This CDR3 is built from 12 residues. The CDR3 coding sequence is TGTGCCACAGGGGGCTCCACCGGGGAGCTGTTTTTT. It yields the protein CATGGSTGELFF.

The table lists this clonotype with a few counts. The rearrangement joins TRBV20-1 to TRBJ1-2; D is perhaps TRBD1 (6 bases). Germline V lookup: CDR1 DFQATT, CDR2 SNEGSKA (reference sequence). There are 13 residues in the CDR3. V gave up 0 bases and J gave up 8 bases, with 13 bases separating them. CDR3 bases: TGCAGTGCTAGAGACAGGGGTACGAGCGGCTACACCTTC. Its protein product is CSARDRGTSGYTF.

This clonotype was found a few times. V gene TRBV5-1 combines with J gene TRBJ2-5; D unresolved. The CDR3 spans 15 residues. V dropped 0 bases and J dropped 5 bases, with 14 bases sitting between them. Germline lookup yields CDR1 SGHRS and CDR2 YFSETQ. The CDR3 is CASSLEPGPQETQYF. The CDR3 DNA is TGCGCCAGCAGCTTGGAACCGGGCCCTCAGGAGACCCAGTACTTC.

The table lists this clonotype with a few counts. The V gene is TRBV28, the J gene TRBJ2-5; 11 nucleotides agree with TRBD2. CDR1 is MDHEN, CDR2 SYDVKM, per germline. The J segment lost 5 bases and the V segment lost 6 bases, leaving 11 bases of the junction unmatched. The CDR3 is made up of 16 amino acids. CDR3 DNA sequence: TGTGCCAGCAGCCCTAGCGGGAGGTCATTGAAGGAGACCCAGTACTTC. Translation gives CASSPSGRSLKETQYF.

The chain recombines TRBV14 with TRBJ1-6; D is undetermined. Trimming removed 0 bases at V and 6 bases at J, with 9 bases between. The CDR3 is made up of 15 amino acids. Germline V gene data show CDR1 as SGHDN and CDR2 as FVKESK. The CDR3 DNA reads as TGTGCCAGCAGCCAAGATGGACGGCCTAATTCACCCCTCCACTTT. Its protein is CASSQDGRPNSPLHF.

This chain joins TRBV19 and TRBJ1-6; D is ambiguous. This CDR3 comprises 13 residues. CDR1 LNHDA and CDR2 SQIVND come from the germline V gene (reference sequence). Trimming left V 1 base short and J 8 bases short, with 6 bases between. The CDR3, as DNA: TGTGCCAGTAGTATAGGGGTGGATTCACCCCTCCACTTT. Residues: CASSIGVDSPLHF.

In this sample, this clonotype turned up a few times. V usage is TRBV12-3 or TRBV12-4 and J usage is TRBJ1-2, with 9 bases fitting TRBD1. Trimming removed 6 bases from V and 7 bases from J; junction bases left unmatched: 6. The CDR3 is 13 amino acids. CDR3 coding DNA: TGTGCCAGCAGCCTTAGGACAGGGGCTGGCTACACCTTC. Protein: CASSLRTGAGYTF.

The J gene is TRBJ1-1, the V gene TRBV28; D might be TRBD1 (6 bases). There are 14 residues in the CDR3. Germline lookup yields CDR1 MDHEN and CDR2 SYDVKM. V was clipped by 6 bases and J by 1 base, with 12 bases between them. The CDR3 is CASRADRQNTEAFF. As DNA, the CDR3 is TGTGCCAGCAGAGCAGACAGGCAGAACACTGAAGCTTTCTTT. Together with reference TRBV28 and TRBJ1-1, the CDR3 gives the full variable domain: DVKVTQSSRYLVKRTGEKVFLECVQDMDHENMFWYRQDPGLGLRLIYFSYDVKMKEKGDIPEGYSVSREKKERFSLILESASTNQTSMYLCASRADRQNTEAFFGQGTRLTVV.

This clonotype was observed a few times. A much larger clone is a single base away; this may be a read error. The V call is TRBV20-1, the J call TRBJ2-3; 8 nucleotides align to TRBD2. CDR3 length: 16 amino acids. In germline, CDR1 is DFQATT, CDR2 SNEGSKA (reference sequence). In DNA, the CDR3 is TGCTGTGCTAGAGATAGGAACGGGAGGGCGACAGATACGCAGTATTTT. Encoded protein: CCARDRNGRATDTQYF.

This clonotype appeared a few times. This chain connects TRBV2 to TRBJ2-7, with D perhaps TRBD2 (5 bases). Germline CDR1 and CDR2: SNHLY and FYNNEI. The CDR3 has 17 amino acids. V shed 0 bases and J shed 0 bases, with 15 bases lying between them. The CDR3 region is CASSEALAKRSSYEQYF. DNA for the CDR3: TGTGCCAGCAGTGAAGCGCTTGCGAAGCGGAGCTCCTACGAGCAGTACTTC.

This clonotype was counted between two and nine times. This chain connects TRBV12-3 or TRBV12-4 to TRBJ2-1, with TRBD2 matching 11 bases. V was pared by 10 bases and J by 10 bases, with 9 bases of the junction left unmatched. The CDR3 runs 13 residues. CDR3 protein: CANQLAGVGEQFF. CDR3 bases: TGTGCCAACCAACTAGCGGGAGTGGGAGAGCAGTTCTTC.

This clonotype was counted between two and nine times. The rearrangement joins TRBV24-1 to TRBJ2-1; unclear D gene. This CDR3 is 15 amino acids long. Per the germline V gene, CDR1 is KGHDR and CDR2 is SFDVKD. Trimming took 3 bases from V and 7 from J, leaving 15 bases between them. CDR3: CATSDDGLGANEQFF. CDR3 sequence (DNA): TGTGCCACCAGTGATGATGGTCTAGGTGCGAATGAGCAGTTCTTC.

V and J are TRBV12-3 or TRBV12-4 and TRBJ2-1, with D perhaps matching TRBD2 (5 bases). Between the trimmed V and J ends, which lost 3 bases and 8 bases, there was a span of 14 bases. The CDR3 is 14 residues long. In nucleotides, the CDR3 is TGTGCCAGCAGTTTTCCTAGGAGGATTGATGAGCAGTTCTTC. As protein: CASSFPRRIDEQFF.

The chain is built from TRBV21-1 and TRBJ2-7; the tabulated D call, TRBD1, remains unverified against the DNA. TRBV21-1 is described as a pseudogene. This CDR3 has 16 amino acids. This CDR3 is CASSKIEFPGGYEQYF. The CDR3 coding sequence is TGTGCCAGCAGCAAAATTGAGTTCCCGGGTGGGTACGAGCAGTACTTC.

This chain joins TRBV18 and TRBJ2-5, with D unresolved. The V end was cut by 3 bases, the J end by 2 bases, with 13 bases between. Germline CDR1 reads KGHSH; CDR2 reads LQKENI. The CDR3 is 15 amino acids. The CDR3 DNA follows: TGTGCCAGCTCACCGGGCGAGTCATTTCAAGAGACCCAGTACTTC. This translates into CASSPGESFQETQYF.

This clonotype showed up just once. This chain links TRBV20-1 with TRBJ2-1, with 8 bases matching TRBD2. With V trimmed by 6 bases and J by 7 bases, 11 bases remained unmatched. CDR1 is DFQATT, CDR2 SNEGSKA, per germline (reference sequence). The CDR3 covers 14 residues. This chain's CDR3 is CSATAGEPNNEQFF. CDR3 coding DNA: TGCAGTGCCACAGCGGGAGAGCCTAATAATGAGCAGTTCTTC.